This T cell receptor beta chain is from a study of beta chain features in type 1 diabetes (dated by TCRdb to 2017 to 2018). Broadly, across the study: Mean age, gender distribution, total cell number and subset yield did not differ between patients and healthy donors. In the study, TCRB repertoires of sorted circulating CD4+ T cell subsets from recently diagnosed type 1 diabetes patients were compared with those of matched healthy donors. Whereas all 28 donors provided naive and central memory subsets, regulatory and stem cell-like memory subsets were isolated from just 8 patients and roughly 8 healthy donors. A total of 90 million to 140 million sorted cells were examined across all samples, and RNA yield correlated strongly with the number of cells per subset. Overall results and qualifications from the work: A moderate but significant shortening of TCRB CDR3 length was observed in type 1 diabetes patients in all four CD4+ subsets. Only small numbers of individuals were included in the HLA sub-analyses, which left unresolved whether HLA type had any influence on TCRB rearrangement. At VDJ recombination sites, patients with type 1 diabetes made fewer insertions and deleted more nucleotides, a pattern implying thymic rearrangement abnormalities. Sequencing cDNA rather than genomic DNA could over-represent highly expressing activated cells, although activation and CD3 levels did not differ between groups. PCR might favor shorter templates, but patient and control samples were amplified and corrected together, so any skew would affect both groups equally. The naive, central memory and regulatory TCRB repertoires appeared to resemble one another more closely among patients than among healthy donors.

V is cut by 2 bases and J by 7 bases, and the space between the germline ends is 12 bases. The CDR1 and CDR2 encoded by the germline V gene are SGHTA and FQGTGA. The CDR3 sequence holds 13 residues, the cysteine and phenylalanine included. Kept here is only the CDR3 DNA, which spans 39 bases and is read in frame from base 1. This clone turned up a few times. Its recognized antigen is unknown. Base quality data are lacking; no much larger clone is found one base away. From each donor, a single peripheral blood sample of 95 to 150 mL on average was drawn into heparinised tubes. Using a panel that included CD45RO, CCR7, CD25, CD127, CD95 and CD27, naive, central memory, regulatory and stem cell-like memory CD4+ T cells were sorted on a BD FACSAria II. All sorted populations exceeded 95% purity. PBMCs were isolated immediately by Lymphoprep density gradient centrifugation and stained directly without culture. To minimize batch effects, samples were stained and sorted in pairs, one healthy donor with one patient per experiment.

The entire isolated RNA was reverse transcribed using the High Capacity cDNA Reverse Transcription Kit, and thus expressed TCRB transcripts were sequenced. Deep immunoSEQ sequencing was performed on naive, central memory and regulatory T cell samples, with an average of about 3.6 million total reads per sample. After sorted cells were lysed in RLT buffer, RNA was extracted with DNase-treated RNeasy Micro or Mini kits, with the choice depending on cell number. Each cell subset was processed separately to prevent cross-contamination, with patient and healthy donor samples processed together. Using the immunoSEQ multiplex PCR, TCRB sequences were amplified from cDNA into 87-bp fragments spanning the CDR3 region. Amplicons were sequenced on the Illumina HiSeq platform. On the study's bioinformatics: Synthetic template baselines were used to correct PCR bias computationally, reads within Hamming distance 2 were collapsed together, and singletons that could not be merged were discarded. By aligning reads against IMGT, V, D and J genes, CDR3 length, and insertions or deletions at six rearrangement sites were assigned. Within each subset, clonotype counts were normalized to sorted cell number, and only after that were true diversity and Gini coefficients computed with the tcR R package. The overlap coefficient, calculated on TCRB nucleotide sequences, was used to quantify repertoire sharing. As a proxy for the pre-selection repertoire, out-of-frame TCRB sequences from naive cells were analyzed. TCRdb took this table from immuneACCESS and kept in-frame rearrangements with V and J called. Such tables lack part of the clones; where checked against another copy, unresolved V genes explain under half of the gap, and the rest is unexplained. That table gives V, J and clone size, and the DNA gave D and trimming. The sample records around 240,000 clones, over 7.5% of which are singletons. The biggest ten clones account for just under 0.035% of the sample.

The chain is assembled from TRBV7-3 and TRBJ2-7; TRBD1 is a weak D gene call, 6 bases matching. The material sequenced was naive CD4+ T cells from blood. The cell subset or site label for this specimen denotes: true naive CD4+ T cells. The sequence came from a woman aged 18 to 35 in good health. The DNA sequence is as follows: TGTGCCAGCAGCTTAGGGACATCTCGGGAGCAGTACTTC. It translates as CASSLGTSREQYF.